The 27 T cell receptor beta chains below were found in one sample sequenced in a study of blood T cells in healthy people across ages. Through a sample-barcoded 5' primer and a J-beta primer mix, a second PCR was run for roughly 7 to 11 cycles. MiXCR was run by TCRdb on the 5' RACE reads, yielding one entry per CDR3 protein. The top ten clones hold around 18% of a sample with some 710,000 distinct CDR3 sequences, 46% of them seen once. Sequenced input: blood. These receptors were collected from an elderly man in good health.

The chain combines TRBV14 with TRBJ2-3, with no clear D. V was trimmed by 0 bases and J by 0 bases, leaving 10 bases between them. CDR1 and CDR2 (germline): SGHDN, FVKESK. There are 16 residues in the CDR3. The DNA of the CDR3 is TGTGCCAGCAGCCAAGAAGGTCGGCAGAGCACAGATACGCAGTATTTT. It is translated as CASSQEGRQSTDTQYF.

This clonotype was seen a handful of times. This rearrangement joins TRBV19 to TRBJ2-5; 10 positions match TRBD2. V was pared by 7 bases and J by 3 bases, with 5 bases of the junction left unmatched. The germline gives CDR1 LNHDA, CDR2 SQIVND (reference sequence). CDR3 length: 14 amino acids. CDR3 region: CASMFGTSEETQYF. The CDR3 nucleotides are TGTGCCAGTATGTTCGGGACTAGCGAAGAGACCCAGTACTTC.

The V call is TRBV20-1, the J call TRBJ2-5, with 8 bases matching TRBD2. The CDR3 spans 16 residues. V shed 5 bases, J shed 0 bases, and the junction held 11 bases outside the gene matches. Germline V gene data show CDR1 as DFQATT and CDR2 as SNEGSKA (reference sequence). The CDR3 region has the DNA TGCAGTGCTGGAGGGGGAGCGGGAGACCACCAAGAGACCCAGTACTTC. Amino acids: CSAGGGAGDHQETQYF.

This rearrangement joins TRBV11-1 to TRBJ2-7, with D unclear. In germline, CDR1 is SGHAT, CDR2 FQDESV (reference sequence). Trimming took off 1 base at V and 1 base at J, with 14 bases between the two ends. The CDR3 sequence is 16 residues long. The CDR3 coding sequence is TGTGCCAGCAGCTTAGTTCCCGACCTAATATCCTACGAGCAGTACTTC. Translated: CASSLVPDLISYEQYF.

The chain recombines TRBV2 with TRBJ2-1, with 14 positions matching TRBD2. CDR3 length: 16 residues. Germline CDR1 and CDR2: SNHLY and FYNNEI. The V segment lost 4 bases and the J segment 7 bases; nucleotides outside the gene matches: 6. DNA of the CDR3: TGTGCCAGCAGTGCGGGGACTAGCGGGAGTTGGAATGAGCAGTTCTTC. Amino acids: CASSAGTSGSWNEQFF.

The J gene is TRBJ2-1, the V gene TRBV20-1; no definite D call. This CDR3 region has 14 residues. From germline, CDR1 is DFQATT and CDR2 SNEGSKA (reference sequence). V was cut by 0 bases and J by 2 bases, with 8 bases left in between. The CDR3 DNA follows: TGCAGTGCTAGAGATCTCGCGGCCTACAATGAGCAGTTCTTC. It is translated as CSARDLAAYNEQFF.

In its sample, this clonotype was seen a few times. This rearrangement joins TRBV6-5 to TRBJ2-7; tentatively, D is TRBD1 (5 bases). Trimming pared 8 bases from V and 4 bases from J, leaving 15 bases between. Germline V gene lookup returns CDR1 MNHEY and CDR2 SVGAGI. This CDR3 is built from 13 residues. For the CDR3, the DNA is TGTGCCAGCTCCGACCAGGGAAGGTACGAGCAGTACTTC. Translated: CASSDQGRYEQYF.

This clonotype is a singleton in its sample. The V gene is TRBV4-2, the J gene TRBJ1-4; TRBD1 might be the D (6 bases). This CDR3 contains 15 residues. Looked up from germline, CDR1 is LGHNA and CDR2 is YNFKEQ. Trimming removed 2 bases at V and 5 bases at J, with 12 bases between. The DNA of the CDR3 is TGTGCCAGCAGCCAACTACAGGGCGGAAATGAAAAACTGTTTTTT. Its translation is CASSQLQGGNEKLFF.

The chain carries TRBV20-1 and TRBJ1-5, with D unresolved. Per the germline V gene, CDR1 is DFQATT and CDR2 is SNEGSKA (reference sequence). Trimming took off 5 bases at V and 3 bases at J, with 20 bases between the two ends. The CDR3 has 16 residues. The chain's CDR3 is CSASFREVSTNQPQHF. The CDR3 nucleotides are TGCAGTGCTTCCTTTAGGGAGGTTAGCACCAATCAGCCCCAGCATTTT.

This clonotype was observed a handful of times. The CDR3 reads CASRTITRRSTDTQYF. CDR3 coding DNA: TGTGCCAGCAGAACTATTACGAGACGGAGCACAGATACGCAGTATTTT. This chain connects TRBV28 to TRBJ2-3; D is uncertain. The V gene lost 6 bases and the J gene lost 0 bases, with 16 bases spanning the gap. The CDR3 is made up of 16 amino acids. Looked up from germline, CDR1 is MDHEN and CDR2 is SYDVKM.

This chain uses TRBV7-3 with TRBJ1-2; D may be TRBD1 (5 bases). Germline V gene sequence: CDR1 SGHTA, CDR2 FQGTGA. This CDR3 comprises 15 residues. Trimming pared 5 bases from V and 8 bases from J, leaving 21 bases between. DNA for the CDR3: TGTGCCAGCAGCCCAAACGGGGACCTGGAGGGGGGCTACACCTTC. It codes for CASSPNGDLEGGYTF.

This clonotype was observed a few times. The rearrangement links TRBV4-3 to TRBJ2-1; D is unresolved. The J call may be faulty, since TRBJ2-7 better matches the DNA end. CDR1 and CDR2 (germline): LGHNA, YSLEER. The CDR3 spans 13 residues. The CDR3 coding sequence is TGCGCCAGCAGCCAAGATAGGTACAATGAGCAGTACTTC. This sequence encodes CASSQDRYNEQYF.

V is TRBV20-1 and J is TRBJ1-5; D is unresolved. The V and J ends lost 0 bases and 0 bases respectively, with 9 bases between them. Germline CDR1 DFQATT, CDR2 SNEGSKA (reference sequence). The CDR3 totals 15 residues. The DNA of the CDR3 is TGCAGTGCTAGAGATCGTCAGATTAGCAATCAGCCCCAGCATTTT. This gives the protein CSARDRQISNQPQHF.

This clonotype was detected only a few times. This chain joins TRBV24-1 and TRBJ2-2; 8 positions match TRBD1. V was pared by 9 bases and J by 1 base, with 3 bases of the junction left unmatched. The CDR3 has 14 amino acids. Germline V gene sequence: CDR1 KGHDR, CDR2 SFDVKD. The CDR3: CATGGQGNTGELFF. CDR3 coding DNA: TGTGCCACCGGCGGACAGGGGAACACCGGGGAGCTGTTTTTT.

The table lists this clonotype with a few counts. The chain combines TRBV18 with TRBJ1-2; 8 nucleotides align to TRBD1. From germline, CDR1 is KGHSH and CDR2 LQKENI. The CDR3 is 16 amino acids. V trimming: 0 bases; J trimming: 2 bases; junction bases outside the gene matches: 5. The CDR3: CASSPPGQVTNYGYTF. The CDR3 DNA reads TGTGCCAGCTCACCACCGGGACAGGTGACGAACTATGGCTACACCTTC. The entire variable domain, with the rest obtained from reference TRBV18 and TRBJ1-2, is as follows: NAGVMQNPRHLVRRRGQEARLRCSPMKGHSHVYWYRQLPEEGLKFMVYLQKENIIDESGMPKERFSAEFPKEGPSILRIQQVVRGDSAAYFCASSPPGQVTNYGYTFGSGTRLTVV.

As DNA, the CDR3 is TGTGCCAGCAGTTATCGTGGGAGCGGGGCTGCTTTGAATACGCAGTATTTT. It is translated as CASSYRGSGAALNTQYF. The rearrangement links TRBV6-5 to TRBJ2-3; 7 nucleotides match TRBD2. This CDR3 comprises 17 residues. CDR1 and CDR2 from the germline V gene are MNHEY and SVGAGI. Trimming cost V 3 bases and J 7 bases; bases outside gene matches: 16.

This clonotype appeared a single time. The rearrangement joins TRBV3-1 to TRBJ2-2, with TRBD1 identical over 10 bases. Germline values: CDR1 LGHDT, CDR2 YNNKEL (reference sequence). This CDR3 region has 15 residues. After removal of 5 bases from V and 4 bases from J, the junction contained 4 bases not matched to a gene. The CDR3 DNA reads as TGTGCCAGCAGCTGGACAGGGGGTCGCACCGGGGAGCTGTTTTTT. Translated: CASSWTGGRTGELFF.

J is TRBJ2-1 and V is TRBV28; D not resolved. The CDR3 consists of 13 residues. The V and J ends lost 0 bases and 8 bases respectively, with 8 bases between them. In germline, CDR1 is MDHEN, CDR2 SYDVKM. CDR3 region: CASSLWPSDEQFF. CDR3 DNA sequence: TGTGCCAGCAGTTTATGGCCCTCGGATGAGCAGTTCTTC.

The J gene is TRBJ2-7, the V gene TRBV10-3, with D tentatively TRBD2 (6 bases). Germline CDR1 ENHRY, CDR2 SYGVKD. V lost 6 bases and J 7 bases, leaving 13 bases between the germline ends. CDR3 length equals 12 residues. DNA of the CDR3: TGTGCCATCAGCCGGGAGATGTCGGAGCAGTACTTC. As protein: CAISREMSEQYF.

This sequence joins TRBV28 and TRBJ1-3; TRBD1 matches 7 bases. V shed 5 bases and J 0 bases; nucleotides not matched to a gene: 7. Germline CDR1 is MDHEN and CDR2 is SYDVKM. This CDR3 contains 16 residues. The CDR3 bases are TGTGCCAGCAGTGCGCAGGACAGGTTCTCTGGAAACACCATATATTTT. Protein: CASSAQDRFSGNTIYF.

The sample holds many counts of this clonotype. In nucleotides, the CDR3 is TGTGCCAGCAGGGAAAATCGTGGTTTTGAGACCCAGTACTTC. Its translation: CASRENRGFETQYF. V gene TRBV25-1 combines with J gene TRBJ2-5; no clear D. V gave up 6 bases and J gave up 5 bases, with 16 bases separating them. The CDR3 covers 14 residues. Per the germline V gene, CDR1 is MGHDK and CDR2 is SYGVNS.

In this sample, this clonotype turned up a few times. This sequence joins TRBV7-2 and TRBJ2-1; 11 bases are a match to TRBD2. This CDR3 comprises 15 residues. The germline gives CDR1 SGHTA, CDR2 FQGNSA. V gave up 5 bases and J gave up 8 bases; unmatched junction bases: 8. CDR3 sequence: CASSPTSGSGYEQFF. As DNA, the CDR3 is TGTGCCAGCAGCCCCACTAGCGGGAGTGGTTATGAGCAGTTCTTC.

The chain joins TRBV24-1 to TRBJ2-7; 9 nucleotides match TRBD1. CDR1 and CDR2 from the germline V gene are KGHDR and SFDVKD. With V trimmed by 0 bases and J by 10 bases, 15 bases remained unmatched. This CDR3 comprises 17 residues. The CDR3 spells CATSDLTRDRGEEPQYF. DNA of the CDR3: TGTGCCACCAGTGATTTGACCCGAGACAGGGGGGAAGAGCCCCAGTACTTC.

The CDR3 protein is CASSFRGEISPLHF. The DNA for the CDR3 is TGTGCCAGCAGCTTCCGGGGAGAAATTTCGCCCCTCCACTTT. The gene calls are TRBV7-2 and TRBJ1-6; no reliable D call. Trimming cost V 3 bases and J 13 bases, with 16 bases left between them. CDR3 length equals 14 residues. The germline CDR1 and CDR2 sequences are SGHTA and FQGNSA. Full variable domain (outside the CDR3, taken from reference TRBV7-2 and TRBJ1-6): GAGVSQSPSNKVTEKGKDVELRCDPISGHTALYWYRQSLGQGLEFLIYFQGNSAPDKSGLPSDRFSAERTGGSVSTLTIQRTQQEDSAVYLCASSFRGEISPLHFGNGTRLTVT.

This clonotype was counted between two and nine times. The rearrangement joins TRBV20-1 to TRBJ2-7, with TRBD2 matching over 12 bases. Germline loops: CDR1 DFQATT, CDR2 SNEGSKA (reference sequence). The CDR3 runs 19 residues. The V segment lost 6 bases and the J segment 0 bases; nucleotides outside the gene matches: 18. The CDR3 spells CSAQSLGASGRASSYEQYF. CDR3 nucleotide sequence: TGCAGTGCCCAGAGCCTTGGGGCTAGCGGGAGGGCCAGCTCCTACGAGCAGTACTTC.

This chain joins TRBV19 and TRBJ1-2, with 7 bases lining up with TRBD1. The CDR3 is 12 residues long. With 6 bases clipped from V and 4 bases from J, the junction kept 2 bases outside the gene matches. The germline CDR1 and CDR2 sequences are LNHDA and SQIVND (reference sequence). CDR3 residues: CASSDRAYGYTF. The CDR3, as DNA: TGTGCCAGTAGCGACAGGGCCTATGGCTACACCTTC.

The CDR3 is CASSLEGAGLYEQYF. Here the CDR3 DNA reads TGTGCCAGCAGCTTAGAGGGGGCCGGTCTATACGAGCAGTACTTC. The chain uses TRBV7-2 and TRBJ2-7; 7 bases match TRBD1. The length of the CDR3 is 15 residues. Germline V lookup: CDR1 SGHTA, CDR2 FQGNSA. V shed 1 base and J 4 bases; nucleotides not matched to a gene: 7.